Following are 29 T cell receptor beta chains from one sample sequenced in a study of control samples from healthy donors and cancer patients. The data were produced by immunoSEQ multiplex PCR, yet TCRdb's version contains in-frame clones alone and is incomplete. The sample carries approximately 52,000 clones, roughly 95% recorded once. The sample was blood. Receptors originate from a woman younger than 30 in good health.

This chain uses TRBV6-5 with TRBJ1-1, with no clear D. Per the germline V gene, CDR1 is MNHEY and CDR2 is SVGAGI. V lost 1 base and J lost 2, with 8 bases in between. The CDR3 spans 14 residues. CDR3 sequence: CASSYFGDNTEAFF. The CDR3 region has the DNA TGTGCCAGCAGTTACTTTGGTGACAACACTGAAGCTTTCTTT.

The V and J genes are TRBV4-1 and TRBJ1-5; D may be TRBD1 (6 bases). This CDR3 contains 12 residues. The V end lost 0 bases, the J end lost 10 bases, and 7 bases lay between the germline ends. The germline CDR1 and CDR2 sequences are MGHRA and YSYEKL. As DNA, the CDR3 is TGCGCCAGCAGCCAAGATGGGGGCCCCCAGCATTTT. Its protein is CASSQDGGPQHF.

The genes are TRBV6-4 and TRBJ2-3; TRBD2 matches at 12 bases. V gave up 5 bases and J gave up 1 base; unmatched junction bases: 1. The CDR3 sequence is 15 residues long. Germline V gives CDR1 MRHNA, CDR2 SNTAGT. CDR3 sequence reads: CASSRLAGGTDTQYF. Here the CDR3 DNA reads TGTGCCAGCAGTCGACTAGCGGGAGGCACAGATACGCAGTATTTT.

The chain couples TRBV19 to TRBJ2-7, with D perhaps matching TRBD2 (6 bases). Looked up from germline, CDR1 is LNHDA and CDR2 is SQIVND (reference sequence). V lost 6 bases and J lost 7, with 16 bases in between. This CDR3 is built from 13 residues. The CDR3: CASSRLGGGEQYF. CDR3 nucleotide sequence: TGTGCCAGTAGCCGTCTCGGGGGAGGAGAGCAGTACTTC.

The CDR3 DNA sequence: TGTGCCAACAGTGCCCATCGGCCGGACAGGGCTGAAGAGACCCAGTACTTC. Translation: CANSAHRPDRAEETQYF. J is TRBJ2-5 and V is TRBV9, with TRBD1 identical over 8 bases. V lost 9 bases, J lost 3 bases, and 19 bases stayed unmatched. Germline CDR1 reads SGDLS; CDR2 reads YYNGEE. This CDR3 is 17 amino acids long.

The chain recombines TRBV4-1 with TRBJ1-4, with 8 bases identical to TRBD1. J gave up 8 bases and V 4 bases, and 9 bases lay outside the gene matches. In germline, CDR1 is MGHRA, CDR2 YSYEKL. The length of the CDR3 is 15 residues. The CDR3 nucleotides read TGCGCCAGCAGCCCACTAACAGGGGGGGAAGAAAAACTGTTTTTT. This translates into CASSPLTGGEEKLFF.

V gene TRBV3-1 (or the pseudogene TRBV3-2) combines with J gene TRBJ2-7, with TRBD2 as a possible D gene (5 bases). This CDR3 region has 15 residues. Per germline, CDR1 LGHDT and CDR2 YNNKEL (reference sequence). Trimming pared 4 bases from V and 0 bases from J, leaving 13 bases between. The CDR3 bases are TGTGCCAGCAGCCTTTGGGGAAGCGGCTCCTACGAGCAGTACTTC. This gives the protein CASSLWGSGSYEQYF.

This clone was counted a single time. The chain joins TRBV5-1 to TRBJ2-3; D is unclear. The V end lost 0 bases, the J end lost 2 bases, and 7 bases lay between the germline ends. Germline lookup yields CDR1 SGHRS and CDR2 YFSETQ. The CDR3 covers 14 residues. The CDR3 spells CASSLVPDTDTQYF. The DNA for the CDR3 is TGCGCCAGCAGCTTGGTTCCCGACACAGATACGCAGTATTTT.

This clone has a handful of counts. The genes are TRBV10-3 and TRBJ1-1, with 9 bases aligning to TRBD1. The CDR3 is 15 residues long. V lost 3 bases and J lost 5; bases outside the gene matches: 7. Germline-derived CDR1 and CDR2 are ENHRY and SYGVKD. This CDR3 reads CAISDTGQGGTEAFF. CDR3 DNA sequence: TGTGCCATCAGTGACACGGGACAGGGTGGAACTGAAGCTTTCTTT.

The chain is built from TRBV18 and TRBJ2-7, with D perhaps matching TRBD1 or TRBD2 (7 bases each). Germline V gives CDR1 KGHSH, CDR2 LQKENI. Trimming took off 0 bases at V and 7 bases at J, with 19 bases between the two ends. The CDR3 totals 16 residues. The CDR3 DNA reads as TGTGCCAGCTCACCACCGTCAGGGGGGGCCACTCGAGAGCAGTACTTC. Protein product: CASSPPSGGATREQYF.

The rearrangement links TRBV7-8 to TRBJ1-5, with 11 bases matching TRBD1. The J segment lost 0 bases and the V segment lost 1 base, leaving 8 bases of the junction unmatched. The germline CDR1 and CDR2 sequences are SGHVS and FQNEAQ. CDR3 length equals 19 residues. CDR3 bases: TGTGCCAGCAGCTTAGAAGGGACAGGGGGTCTCCATAGCAATCAGCCCCAGCATTTT. The encoded protein is CASSLEGTGGLHSNQPQHF. The variable domain in full, with the rest retrieved from reference TRBV7-8 and TRBJ1-5, is GAGVSQSPRYKVAKRGQDVALRCDPISGHVSLFWYQQALGQGPEFLTYFQNEAQLDKSGLPSDRFFAERPEGSVSTLKIQRTQQEDSAVYLCASSLEGTGGLHSNQPQHFGDGTRLSIL.

V usage is TRBV4-1 and J usage is TRBJ1-6; 7 nucleotides agree with TRBD1. CDR1 MGHRA and CDR2 YSYEKL come from the germline V gene. The CDR3 has 16 amino acids. V trimming: 4 bases; J trimming: 0 bases; junction bases outside the gene matches: 3. CDR3 protein: CASSPTGSSYNSPLHF. CDR3 nucleotides: TGCGCCAGCAGCCCGACAGGGAGCTCCTATAATTCACCCCTCCACTTT.

This clone came up once. This chain connects TRBV24-1 to TRBJ2-3; 7 positions match TRBD1. The CDR3 has 13 amino acids. V was clipped by 6 bases and J by 5 bases; unmatched bases: 4. CDR1 and CDR2 (germline): KGHDR, SFDVKD. DNA for the CDR3: TGTGCCACCAGTCCACAGGGGATAGATACGCAGTATTTT. Translated, it gives CATSPQGIDTQYF.

V gene TRBV21-1 combines with J gene TRBJ1-1; the table's D call of TRBD1 was not tested on the DNA. TRBV21-1 is a pseudogene. The CDR3 length is 13 residues. CDR3 nucleotides: TGTGCCAGCAGCAAAGCTAGGGGACAGGAAGCTTTCTTT. This encodes CASSKARGQEAFF.

This chain links TRBV2 with TRBJ2-2; D remains unclear. CDR1 and CDR2 (germline): SNHLY, FYNNEI. With 2 bases removed from V and 4 bases from J, the gap between germline ends came to 11 bases. The CDR3 is 15 amino acids. In DNA, the CDR3 is TGTGCCAGCAGTGAAAGATCAGGTCCCACCGGGGAGCTGTTTTTT. Its translation: CASSERSGPTGELFF.

The rearrangement joins TRBV18 to TRBJ1-5, with 7 bases lining up with TRBD1. Germline V CDR1 and CDR2: KGHSH, LQKENI. This CDR3 region has 14 residues. Losses at the gene ends were 6 bases for V and 2 bases for J; bases not matched to a gene: 4. The CDR3 region is CASSLDRGNQPQHF. CDR3 DNA: TGTGCCAGCTCCCTTGACAGGGGCAATCAGCCCCAGCATTTT.

The chain joins TRBV6-5 to TRBJ1-2; a possible D gene is TRBD1 (5 bases). The CDR3 contains 14 residues. The ends were cut back, 4 bases at V and 8 bases at J, with 17 bases in the middle. Per germline, CDR1 MNHEY and CDR2 SVGAGI. CDR3 coding DNA: TGTGCCAGCAGTTCACGGGGCGCCGGAGACGGCTACACCTTC. Translated: CASSSRGAGDGYTF.

V is TRBV5-4 and J is TRBJ2-4; no reliable D call. The CDR3 spans 15 residues. The V end was cut by 4 bases, the J end by 0 bases, with 11 bases between. The germline CDR1 and CDR2 sequences are SGHNT and YYREEE (reference sequence). CDR3 sequence (DNA): TGTGCCAGCAGCAATGGTCGAGTAGCCAAAAACATTCAGTACTTC. This encodes CASSNGRVAKNIQYF.

The V call is TRBV7-2, the J call TRBJ2-3, with a weak D call TRBD1 (7 bases). V gave up 2 bases and J gave up 0 bases, with 15 bases separating them. CDR1 is SGHTA and CDR2 is FQGNSA in the germline V gene. The CDR3 loop spans 17 amino acids. The CDR3 loop reads CASSLLQGGLSTDTQYF. CDR3 DNA: TGTGCCAGCAGCTTATTGCAGGGGGGCCTGAGCACAGATACGCAGTATTTT.

The chain has TRBV29-1 and TRBJ2-3; tentatively, D is TRBD1 or TRBD2 (5 bases each). CDR1 is SQVTM, CDR2 ANQGSEA, per germline. Trimming shortened V by 6 bases and J by 7 bases, and 17 bases separated the two germline ends. CDR3 length equals 13 residues. The CDR3 protein is CSVGDGAGNTQYF. The CDR3, as DNA: TGCAGCGTCGGGGACGGGGCTGGAAATACGCAGTATTTT.

In its sample, this clone was seen once. The rearrangement uses TRBV6-5 and TRBJ1-5; the D gene is possibly TRBD1 (6 bases). The CDR3 is 13 residues long. Germline loops: CDR1 MNHEY, CDR2 SVGAGI. V was shortened by 7 bases and J by 7 bases, with 14 bases between the two germline ends. The CDR3 DNA reads as TGTGCCAGCAATCCAGGGGTGGGCCAGCCCCAGCATTTT. Translation gives CASNPGVGQPQHF.

The chain couples TRBV9 to TRBJ1-6; 7 nucleotides agree with TRBD1. Germline V gives CDR1 SGDLS, CDR2 YYNGEE. The V segment lost 3 bases and the J segment 8 bases; nucleotides outside the gene matches: 5. The CDR3 covers 14 residues. The CDR3 loop reads CASSGGQEYSPLHF. DNA for the CDR3: TGTGCCAGCAGCGGAGGACAGGAATATTCACCCCTCCACTTT.

The chain recombines TRBV6-5 with TRBJ1-6, with 7 bases aligning to TRBD1. Germline CDR1 reads MNHEY; CDR2 reads SVGAGI. The CDR3 sequence is 15 residues long. V gave up 8 bases and J gave up 3 bases; unmatched junction bases: 7. DNA for the CDR3: TGTGCCAGCTTGTCCCGGGACAGCTATAATTCACCCCTCCACTTT. Translation: CASLSRDSYNSPLHF.

The chain has TRBV6-5 and TRBJ1-1; D remains ambiguous. The CDR3 loop spans 13 amino acids. Germline assignment: CDR1 MNHEY and CDR2 SVGAGI. Trimming pared 8 bases from V and 6 bases from J, leaving 16 bases between. The CDR3 DNA sequence: TGTGCCAGCGCAAGGGAGAGGGCCGCTGAAGCTTTCTTT. Amino acids: CASARERAAEAFF.

This chain joins TRBV2 and TRBJ2-1; D gene unclear. Germline V CDR1 and CDR2: SNHLY, FYNNEI. CDR3 size: 13 residues. The V end was cut by 2 bases, the J end by 2 bases, with 4 bases between. CDR3 protein: CASSENTYNEQFF. CDR3 nucleotides: TGTGCCAGCAGTGAAAACACCTACAATGAGCAGTTCTTC.

This chain joins TRBV27 and TRBJ1-1; D not resolved. Deletions cut 5 bases from V and 2 bases from J, with 15 bases between. The V gene's germline CDR1 is MNHEY and CDR2 SMNVEV (reference sequence). The CDR3 extends over 15 amino acids. CDR3 region: CASSLWSGLNTEAFF. DNA for the CDR3: TGTGCCAGCAGTCTCTGGAGCGGGCTAAACACTGAAGCTTTCTTT.

This chain links TRBV5-1 with TRBJ1-6, with D possibly being TRBD1 (5 bases). The CDR3 totals 12 residues. From germline, CDR1 is SGHRS and CDR2 YFSETQ. Between the trimmed V and J ends, which lost 7 bases and 7 bases, there was a span of 9 bases. CDR3 bases: TGCGCCAGCTGGGACTCGAATTCACCCCTCCACTTT. Translating it yields CASWDSNSPLHF.

V gene TRBV10-1 combines with J gene TRBJ1-2; D gene unclear. With 8 bases removed from V and 3 bases from J, the gap between germline ends came to 4 bases. Germline V CDR1 and CDR2: WNHNN, SYGVQD (reference sequence). The length of the CDR3 is 10 residues. For the CDR3, the DNA is TGCGCCAGCTCACACTATGGCTACACCTTC. This gives the protein CASSHYGYTF.

The J gene is TRBJ2-3, the V gene TRBV3-1 (or the pseudogene TRBV3-2); tentatively, D is TRBD2 (6 bases). Looked up from germline, CDR1 is LGHDT and CDR2 is YNNKEL (reference sequence). Between the trimmed V and J ends, which lost 5 bases and 2 bases, there was a span of 23 bases. This CDR3 is 18 amino acids long. CDR3 DNA sequence: TGTGCCAGCAGCTTCAGGATAGGTCGCGGGGCGATCACAGATACGCAGTATTTT. Protein product: CASSFRIGRGAITDTQYF.